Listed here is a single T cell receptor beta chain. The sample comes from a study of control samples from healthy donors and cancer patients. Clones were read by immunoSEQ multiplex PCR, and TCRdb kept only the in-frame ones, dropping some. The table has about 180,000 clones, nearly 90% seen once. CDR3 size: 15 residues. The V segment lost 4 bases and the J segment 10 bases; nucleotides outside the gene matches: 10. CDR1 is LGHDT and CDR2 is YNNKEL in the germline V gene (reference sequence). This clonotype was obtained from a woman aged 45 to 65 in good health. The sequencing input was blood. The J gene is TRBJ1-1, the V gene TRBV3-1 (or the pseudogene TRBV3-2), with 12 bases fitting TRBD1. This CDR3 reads CASSPLGGTGGRAFF. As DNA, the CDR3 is TGTGCCAGCAGCCCGCTGGGAGGGACAGGGGGCCGAGCTTTCTTT.